This T cell receptor (beta chain) was documented in a study of cytomegalovirus exposure and HLA in healthy donors listed by TCRdb under 2017. Context from the whole study: An earlier analysis of 587 of the donors reported about 290 Gb of sequence data and some 120 million unique TCR beta sequences from about 200 million T cells. An early release that covered approximately 600 HLA-typed donors contained approximately 300 gigabases of sequencing data and about 84 million unique TCR sequences. Of the roughly 410 genotyped donors, more than 75% were placed in the genetic ancestry cluster associated with self-reported Caucasian donors. The aim of the study was to test whether cataloging public T cell receptors could identify signatures of past pathogen exposure. The study profiled the T cell repertoires of under 700 subjects by immunosequencing and related them to cytomegalovirus serostatus. Along with the roughly 710-subject first cohort, a separate validation cohort of approximately 110 different subjects was used. To predict cytomegalovirus infection status, the study combined high-throughput TCR immunosequencing, statistical association of individual TCRs with disease status, and machine learning. In a later analysis, previously published TCR beta repertoires from 600 to 850 donors were re-analyzed and high-resolution HLA genotyping was added so that TCR occurrence patterns could be studied. The later analysis used no new phenotypic data to find candidate immune exposures, relying instead on TCR beta sequences and their occurrence across donors. An earlier analysis of a few hundred of the donors applied high-throughput TCR beta sequencing to assess whether each TCR beta V gene segment acted as functional or pseudogenic. Alongside the repertoire data, information on donor age, sex, ethnicity and CMV serostatus was compiled. A later genetic analysis used genome-wide SNP genotypes for 398 of the 666 donors, treating that subset as a discovery cohort. Every discovery cohort repertoire had been produced on one sequencing platform. Class I and class II HLA loci were covered by the typing at four-digit resolution. Typing coverage varied by locus: roughly 629-630 donors for A, B, C, DRB1 and DQB1; 522 for DQA1; over 600 for DPA1; some 470 for DPB1. About five DR-DQ haplotypes were handled as single units for association and clustering because linkage in the cohort was strong. On average, over 200,000 unique TCR beta nucleotide sequences were sequenced per donor among some 420 genotyped donors of the cohort, with approximately 18% of those sequences being non-productive. The paper's findings and limits, for the study overall: Compared with equally common non-associated chains, HLA-associated TCR beta chains in a later analysis were more clonally expanded and had lower generation probabilities. A group of highly shared sequence variants was considered likely to be a technical artifact of the sequencing pipeline. It was suggested by the authors that the approach could potentially be generalized to other disease states and immunological phenotypes. Compared with the approximately 600-donor mean, donors in an Asian-associated ancestry cluster had fewer N-insertions in productive TCRs, according to a later genetic analysis. About 15 rarely observed V segments, including chromosome 9 orphons, were excluded from the earlier analysis of a few hundred of the donors because counts were too low. According to a later analysis, parvovirus B19, influenza, CMV and Epstein-Barr virus appeared linked to several top co-occurrence clusters. Specific HLA alleles were associated with about 17,000 TCR beta sequences at a false discovery rate of 0.05 in a later analysis. In both the original and validation cohorts, the classifier was reported to diagnose cytomegalovirus status with high specificity and sensitivity. In a later analysis, the rate of TCR association differed among HLA loci, with DRB1 alleles having the most associated TCRs and HLA-C alleles having the fewest. For the cohort, immune exposure information was limited to CMV serostatus. This cohort had only TCR beta chains sequenced, and the lack of alpha or paired-chain data limited which features could be detected. The 87-base-pair reads could not distinguish some IMGT-functional V segments, including TRBV6-2 and TRBV6-3, so those segments were excluded. Correlated functional status among segregating V segments might reflect linkage disequilibrium, but an unknown experimental factor could not be ruled out. HLA typing was unavailable for some donors at each locus, so association tests used only the typed subset. The study listed 164 TCR beta chains as associated with cytomegalovirus. Across donors, most TCR sequences were observed very rarely, whereas some public TCRs were present in many individuals. A few of the identified cytomegalovirus-associated TCR beta chains were confirmed in vitro to be specific for cytomegalovirus antigens. Roughly uniform sequencing depth across donors was assumed in presence/absence analyses, although this assumption may not hold. In an earlier analysis of some 500 of the donors, most TCR beta V segments were observed in productive rearrangements about 87% or about 30% of the time, broadly matching IMGT annotations. Most CMV-associated TCR beta chains appeared to be HLA-restricted in a later analysis, and the HLA associations seemed to be driven largely by CMV exposure. A further reported finding was that TCR beta sequences accurately predicted the HLA-A and HLA-B alleles for most subjects in the first cohort. V-gene and J-gene trimming of TCR beta chains was associated with a missense DCLRE1C variant in a later genetic analysis, and the association was replicated in an independent cohort. Strong co-occurrence of HLA alleles, especially DR and DQ, made assigning TCR associations to individual alleles difficult.

On this clone: This receptor's antigen is unknown. Per-nucleotide qualities are absent, and no much larger clonotype sits a single base away.

The method behind the library was the immunoSEQ multiplex PCR assay. For the multiplex PCR, a mixture combining 60 forward primers for TCR Vbeta segments and 13 reverse primers for TCR Jbeta segments was used. A multiplex PCR assay on genomic DNA amplified the CDR3 region of rearranged TCR beta genes. On the Illumina HiSeq System, the amplified TCR beta libraries were sequenced as 87-base-pair reads. Under the source paper's analysis protocol: Across the roughly 600 repertoires, a later analysis counted tens of millions of unique TCR beta chains, about 10 million of which were shared by at least two donors. Raw reads were error-corrected and collapsed into unique sequences with a nearest-neighbor algorithm that merged closely related sequences to remove PCR and sequencing errors. V, D and J gene segments were assigned by aligning CDR3 sequences to IMGT reference sequences. For a sequence to be retained, a match of at least six nucleotides to both a V gene segment and a J gene segment was required. A rearrangement was called productive if the CDR3 had no stop codons and remained in frame with V and J, and every other rearrangement was called non-productive. CDR3 was defined according to IMGT convention as the region running from the second conserved V-encoded cysteine to the conserved J-encoded phenylalanine. The earlier analysis of some 540 of the donors excluded any sequence lacking an unambiguous match to a single V gene segment. An earlier analysis of 587 of the donors classified V segments as functional when productive rearrangements were above 56.7% and as segregating when the standard deviation between donors was above 5%. A statistical classification framework was built for diagnosing cytomegalovirus status from the catalog of TCR beta chain sequences. In a later analysis, TCR nucleotide sequences were compared against IMGT/GENE-DB human TR gene sequences so that V and J genes could be assigned. Using the TCRdist pipeline, a later analysis assigned CDR3 sequences along with most-parsimonious VDJ recombination scenarios. In a later analysis, each TCR beta chain was defined by its CDR3 amino acid sequence together with its V-gene family, and reads without a unique V-gene family were excluded. In a later analysis, fewer than 600 highly shared, low-generation-probability nucleotide sequences were removed to address suspected cross-contamination and a sequencing artifact. For each public chain, a later analysis derived a clonal expansion index from normalized ranks of inferred template counts within each repertoire. A later analysis computed generation probabilities with a VDJ recombination model fitted to out-of-frame rearrangements, and checked the results against IGoR. In a later analysis, hypergeometric tests were used to score TCR-TCR, TCR-HLA and TCR-CMV co-occurrence, with a repertoire-size bias correction applied to TCR pairs. In a later analysis, false discovery rates were estimated by permuting HLA or CMV assignments 20 times. In a later analysis, co-occurring TCRs were grouped using DBSCAN, and TCRdist sequence similarity was added for clustering within HLA-allele-positive subsets. Repertoires with fewer than 30,000 or more than 120,000 public chains were left out of co-occurrence clustering, as were a handful of repertoires with anomalous nucleotide sharing. TCRdb's version of the immuneACCESS table is confined to in-frame rearrangements and falls short of the full clone set. An unresolved V gene accounts for under half of the shortfall where checked; the remainder is of unknown origin. V, J and clone size were drawn from that table, and D and trimming were deduced from the DNA. The table for this sample lists approximately 120,000 clones; more than 15% of them were counted only once. The ten biggest clones cover roughly 3% of the sample.

The cohort comprised 670 or so healthy bone marrow donors. At the time of sampling, all cohort members were nominally healthy, though unrecorded immune exposures were likely present. The donor was CMV seropositive and belonged to the group of 250 to 300 seropositive cohort members. A peripheral blood sample was provided by each donor, and peripheral blood mononuclear cells were used for TCR beta sequencing. Genomic DNA extraction from the blood cell samples was performed with the Qiagen DNeasy Blood Extraction Kit. From the cysteine up to the phenylalanine, the CDR3 has a length of 14 residues. The only DNA kept is the CDR3, 42 bases in frame from the first base. V sheds 2 bases and J sheds 4 bases, leaving 11 bases between their ends. CDR1 and CDR2 are drawn from the germline V gene: MGHRA, YSYEKL.

This receptor was identified in a female donor in good health and CMV-seropositive. Sequenced: PBMCs. The rearrangement joined TRBV4-1 to TRBJ1-2; the D gene cannot be named for sure. The CDR3 protein: CASSQRTTSYGYTF. The DNA sequence reads TGCGCCAGCAGCCAACGTACGACAAGCTATGGCTACACCTTC.